These 23 T cell receptor beta chains share one sample of origin, sequenced in a study of blood T cells in healthy people across ages. PCR was performed a second time for about 7 to 11 cycles using a sample-barcoded 5' primer and a J-beta primer mix. MiXCR, run by TCRdb on the 5' RACE reads, gives a single entry per CDR3 protein. The table shows 760,000 or so distinct CDR3 sequences, with around a quarter occurring only once. These data also formed part of another study, on T cells of mothers and their children.

The sequenced sample consisted of blood. All receptors come from a boy under 18 in good health.

This clonotype has more than one count but fewer than ten. The chain carries TRBV20-1 and TRBJ1-4, with 9 bases matching TRBD1. Germline V gene lookup returns CDR1 DFQATT and CDR2 SNEGSKA (reference sequence). V trimming: 3 bases; J trimming: 6 bases; junction bases outside the gene matches: 2. The CDR3 sequence is 13 residues long. CDR3 region: CSASRTGDEKLFF. CDR3 coding DNA: TGCAGTGCTAGTAGGACAGGGGATGAAAAACTGTTTTTT.

The chain employs TRBV29-1 and TRBJ2-5; no firm D call. V was trimmed by 2 bases and J by 9 bases, leaving 10 bases between them. CDR3 length: 11 amino acids. In germline, CDR1 is SQVTM, CDR2 ANQGSEA. CDR3 bases: TGCAGCGTTGAATGGGGTTTGGCCCAGTACTTC. Its protein is CSVEWGLAQYF.

The chain links TRBV12-3 or TRBV12-4 to TRBJ2-3; TRBD2 matches 9 bases. The CDR3 loop spans 16 amino acids. J lost 3 bases, V lost 3 bases, and 7 bases had no gene match. The DNA for the CDR3 is TGTGCCAGCAGTTTCGGGATAGCGGGAGAAACAGATACGCAGTATTTT. Translation gives CASSFGIAGETDTQYF.

V usage is TRBV20-1 and J usage is TRBJ2-4; TRBD1 agrees at 8 bases. The ends lost 4 bases at V and 3 bases at J; junction bases unmatched: 8. This CDR3 is 15 amino acids long. CDR1 is DFQATT, CDR2 SNEGSKA, per germline (reference sequence). CDR3 nucleotides: TGCAGTGCTACGACCGCCGGGACAGGCAAAAACATTCAGTACTTC. Translation gives CSATTAGTGKNIQYF.

The J gene is TRBJ2-2, the V gene TRBV7-9; 12 nucleotides align to TRBD2. Per germline, CDR1 SEHNR and CDR2 FQNEAQ (reference sequence). With V trimmed by 5 bases and J by 5 bases, 15 bases remained unmatched. The CDR3 loop spans 19 amino acids. CDR3 coding DNA: TGTGCCAGCAGCCCGCGGGCAGAACTAGCGGGGGGTTCAACCGGGGAGCTGTTTTTT. Translating it yields CASSPRAELAGGSTGELFF.

The chain links TRBV6-1 to TRBJ2-7; the D is unclear. CDR3 size: 14 residues. Trimming left V 3 bases short and J 7 bases short, with 16 bases between. CDR1 and CDR2 (germline): MNHNS, SASEGT. In DNA form, the CDR3 reads TGTGCCAGCAGTGATATCAAGGTACCCCTGGAGCAGTACTTC. Encoded protein: CASSDIKVPLEQYF.

This clonotype was picked up a small number of times. This chain links TRBV5-5 with TRBJ2-5, with D possibly being TRBD1 or TRBD2 (5 bases each). CDR3 size: 15 residues. V lost 6 bases, J lost 10 bases, and 25 bases lay in between. Germline V gene data show CDR1 as SGHKS and CDR2 as YYEKEE (reference sequence). CDR3 loop: CASTSIGQGEVGQYF. DNA for the CDR3: TGTGCCAGCACCTCAATTGGGCAGGGAGAAGTCGGCCAGTACTTC.

The rearrangement joins TRBV20-1 to TRBJ2-1, with D perhaps TRBD1 or TRBD2 (5 bases each). The V gene lost 6 bases and the J gene lost 2 bases, with 14 bases spanning the gap. This CDR3 has 14 amino acids. The germline V gene has CDR1 DFQATT and CDR2 SNEGSKA (reference sequence). CDR3 residues: CSAGDAITYNEQFF. DNA of the CDR3: TGCAGTGCCGGGGACGCCATTACCTACAATGAGCAGTTCTTC.

In its sample, this clonotype was seen many times. The rearrangement links TRBV7-9 to TRBJ1-2; D unresolved. V lost 8 bases and J 3 bases, leaving 7 bases between the germline ends. Germline values: CDR1 SEHNR, CDR2 FQNEAQ (reference sequence). The CDR3 loop spans 11 amino acids. CDR3: CASSPDYGYTF. The CDR3 DNA sequence: TGTGCCAGCTCACCGGACTATGGCTACACCTTC.

The sample holds a few counts of this clonotype. This chain uses TRBV29-1 with TRBJ2-1; TRBD1 aligns across 7 bases. Matching the DNA end better, TRBJ2-7 makes the J call doubtful. This CDR3 contains 12 residues. Germline V lookup: CDR1 SQVTM, CDR2 ANQGSEA. This chain's CDR3 is CSGRQGVDEQYF. DNA for the CDR3: TGCAGCGGCCGACAGGGAGTTGACGAGCAGTACTTC.

The chain uses TRBV20-1 and TRBJ1-5, with TRBD1 matching 8 bases. The CDR3 spans 14 residues. Trimming cost V 1 base and J 3 bases; bases outside gene matches: 2. Per the germline V gene, CDR1 is DFQATT and CDR2 is SNEGSKA (reference sequence). CDR3 sequence reads: CSARVTGANQPQHF. As DNA, the CDR3 is TGCAGTGCTAGAGTGACAGGGGCCAATCAGCCCCAGCATTTT.

This chain links TRBV7-2 with TRBJ2-5, with a possible D match to TRBD2 (5 bases). This CDR3 contains 13 residues. Germline CDR1 is SGHTA and CDR2 is FQGNSA. V dropped 6 bases and J dropped 1 base, with 9 bases sitting between them. Here the CDR3 reads CASSGSAQETQYF. The DNA of the CDR3 is TGTGCCAGCAGTGGTAGCGCCCAAGAGACCCAGTACTTC.

J is TRBJ1-1 and V is TRBV6-2 or TRBV6-3, with D possibly being TRBD1 (5 bases). There are 14 residues in the CDR3. From germline, CDR1 is MNHEY and CDR2 SVGEGT. The V end was cut by 8 bases, the J end by 4 bases, with 17 bases between. The CDR3 DNA sequence: TGTGCCAGCCCTTCCAACGGGGGGTTCACTGAAGCTTTCTTT. It translates to CASPSNGGFTEAFF.

Only a few counts were recorded for this clonotype. The chain joins TRBV19 to TRBJ2-7, with TRBD2 matching over 14 bases. CDR3 length equals 16 residues. Trimming removed 5 bases from V and 4 bases from J; junction bases left unmatched: 7. The V gene's germline CDR1 is LNHDA and CDR2 SQIVND (reference sequence). CDR3 nucleotides: TGTGCCAGTAGTCCCGGGACTAGCGGGAGTAGGTACGAGCAGTACTTC. Residues: CASSPGTSGSRYEQYF.

The rearrangement joins TRBV6-2 or TRBV6-3 to TRBJ2-1; 12 bases match TRBD2. CDR1 and CDR2 from the germline V gene are MNHEY and SVGEGT. The V segment lost 2 bases and the J segment 9 bases; nucleotides outside the gene matches: 8. This CDR3 has 16 amino acids. The CDR3 bases are TGTGCCAGCAGTTACCTCAGACTAGCGGGGGAGACTGAGCAGTTCTTC. It translates to CASSYLRLAGETEQFF.

This clonotype has just a few counts. The genes are TRBV11-2 and TRBJ2-5; weak D call: TRBD2 (5 bases). The DNA end is more similar to TRBJ2-7, so the J call may be wrong. This CDR3 has 18 residues. The germline CDR1 and CDR2 sequences are SGHAT and FQNNGV. CDR3 amino acids: CASSLDGVATITYYEQYF. CDR3 nucleotides: TGTGCCAGCAGCTTAGATGGCGTGGCGACTATAACTTACTACGAGCAGTACTTC.

This clonotype was counted only a few times. The V gene is TRBV28, the J gene TRBJ2-4; D might be TRBD1 or TRBD2, each matching 7 bases. Trimming stripped 8 bases from V and 8 bases from J, with 25 bases between. From germline, CDR1 is MDHEN and CDR2 SYDVKM. The CDR3 runs to 16 residues. In nucleotides, the CDR3 is TGTGCCAGCCAGGGGGGGATACAATCGTATTTGTACATTCAGTACTTC. Its translation: CASQGGIQSYLYIQYF.

This chain uses TRBV7-9 with TRBJ2-5; perhaps TRBD2 as D (5 bases). Germline loops: CDR1 SEHNR, CDR2 FQNEAQ (reference sequence). Trimming shortened V by 2 bases and J by 5 bases, and 9 bases separated the two germline ends. The CDR3 totals 13 residues. CDR3: CASSLRTSETQYF. The DNA for the CDR3 is TGTGCCAGCAGCTTACGGACTTCGGAGACCCAGTACTTC.

The J gene is TRBJ1-6, the V gene TRBV27, with 9 bases lining up with TRBD1. There are 12 residues in the CDR3. J lost 13 bases, V lost 6 bases, and 4 bases had no gene match. Looked up from germline, CDR1 is MNHEY and CDR2 is SMNVEV (reference sequence). Here the CDR3 DNA reads TGTGCCAGCAGGGACAGGGGAACCCCCCTCCACTTT. It specifies CASRDRGTPLHF.

The rearrangement links TRBV5-4 to TRBJ2-5; 16 nucleotides align to TRBD2. The CDR3 runs 18 residues. After removal of 0 bases from V and 5 bases from J, the junction contained 7 bases not matched to a gene. CDR1 is SGHNT and CDR2 is YYREEE in the germline V gene (reference sequence). The CDR3 region is CASSLAGTSGRAQETQYF. The CDR3 DNA reads TGTGCCAGCAGCTTGGCCGGGACTAGCGGGAGGGCACAGGAGACCCAGTACTTC.

This clonotype turned up a few times. The J gene is TRBJ1-4, the V gene TRBV4-2; 7 bases agree with TRBD1. The CDR3 sequence is 18 residues long. V shed 1 base, J shed 6 bases, and the junction held 14 bases outside the gene matches. Germline CDR1 and CDR2: LGHNA and YNFKEQ. The chain's CDR3 is CASSQVRAGGNRDEKLFF. The CDR3 DNA sequence: TGTGCCAGCAGCCAAGTTCGGGCAGGGGGGAATCGGGATGAAAAACTGTTTTTT.

This clonotype was seen ten or more times. V gene TRBV29-1 combines with J gene TRBJ1-2; no definite D call. CDR1 SQVTM and CDR2 ANQGSEA come from the germline V gene. The CDR3 contains 11 residues. The V and J ends lost 6 bases and 4 bases respectively, with 9 bases between them. In DNA form, the CDR3 reads TGCAGCGTCGCCTTCGGCTATGGCTACACCTTC. Its protein product is CSVAFGYGYTF.

V gene TRBV10-3 combines with J gene TRBJ2-1, with D perhaps TRBD1 or TRBD2 (5 bases each). The V gene's germline CDR1 is ENHRY and CDR2 SYGVKD. The CDR3 runs to 17 residues. V was trimmed by 2 bases and J by 0 bases, leaving 14 bases between them. The CDR3 loop reads CAISEPLEGSSYNEQFF. The CDR3 nucleotides read TGTGCCATCAGTGAGCCCCTAGAGGGGAGCTCCTACAATGAGCAGTTCTTC.